A selection of T cell receptor beta chains follows, all from one sample in a study of T cell responses to AZD1222 COVID-19 vaccine. Method: immunoSEQ multiplex PCR; TCRdb's copy keeps in-frame clones and lacks some. The table lists around 84,000 clones, roughly 88% of them singletons, with roughly 5.2% in the top ten. Source: peripheral blood, taken on day 0 of AZD1222 vaccination. All receptors come from an adult in good health. CDR3s include the opening cysteine and the closing phenylalanine or tryptophan. D genes are given only for firm matches. Size values are once, few and many counts, or a class for expanded clones, and some rows have none.

cdr3_nt cdr3_aa clone_size j_call v_call d_call
TGTGCCACCAGCAACACAGGCGCCAGCAATCAGCCCCAGCATTTT CATSNTGASNQPQHF NA TRBJ1-5 TRBV15 NA
TGTGCCAGCAGGGGTAGGGCCACTACCATATATTTT CASRGRATTIYF NA TRBJ1-3 TRBV7-9 NA
TGTGCCAGCAGCCCAGGTGGGGGCAACTATGGCTACACCTTC CASSPGGGNYGYTF NA TRBJ1-2 TRBV28 NA
TGTGCCAGCTCACCACTTACAGGGTCCACAGATACGCAGTATTTT CASSPLTGSTDTQYF once TRBJ2-3 TRBV18 NA
TGTGCCAGCACCAAACTGGGGACGGCGGGGCAAAATTCACCCCTCCACTTT CASTKLGTAGQNSPLHF NA TRBJ1-6 TRBV28 NA
TGTGCCAGCCCCTCCGGGAGGAGCAATCAGCCCCAGCATTTT CASPSGRSNQPQHF NA TRBJ1-5 TRBV14 NA
TGTGCCAGCAGCAGCCGGGCCTTGAACACCGGGGAGCTGTTTTTT CASSSRALNTGELFF NA TRBJ2-2 TRBV11-2 NA
TGTGCCAGCAGCCAAGATGGTAGGGCCTGGGAGCAGTACTTC CASSQDGRAWEQYF NA TRBJ2-7 TRBV3-1/TRBV3-2 NA
TGCGCCAGCAGCTTGGGACAGGCCTGGGACGAGCAGTACTTC CASSLGQAWDEQYF NA TRBJ2-7 TRBV5-1 NA
TGTGCCAGCAGCGCCACAGGGTCCTACGAGCAGTACTTC CASSATGSYEQYF NA TRBJ2-7 TRBV9 NA
TGTGCGGGGGATCAGGACCGGGAAACAGATACGCAGTATTTT CAGDQDRETDTQYF once TRBJ2-3 TRBV27 NA
TGTGCCAGCAGCGTAGCTACGTCCCGGGACAGGGTGGGAGGGAGCAATCAGCCCCAGCATTTT CASSVATSRDRVGGSNQPQHF NA TRBJ1-5 TRBV9 TRBD1
TGTGCCAGCAGCTTAGGCGGGGTAACCTACGAGCAGTACTTC CASSLGGVTYEQYF once TRBJ2-7 TRBV11-2 NA
TGTGCCAGCAGCGGGGGACGAAGCTCCTACAATGAGCAGTTCTTC CASSGGRSSYNEQFF medium-sized TRBJ2-1 TRBV7-9 NA
TGTGCCAGTTCGACAGACCAAGATAGCAATCAGCCCCAGCATTTT CASSTDQDSNQPQHF NA TRBJ1-5 TRBV19 NA
TGTGCCAGCAGCCCCTCCGGGACTAGCCACGAGCAGTACTTC CASSPSGTSHEQYF few TRBJ2-7 TRBV11-2 TRBD2
TGTGCCAGCAGTCCCTCCGGGCAGGGCGTTCAGCCCCAGCATTTT CASSPSGQGVQPQHF NA TRBJ1-5 TRBV25-1 NA
TGTGCCAGCAGTCAACCGGCAGGGGAAGCTTTCTTT CASSQPAGEAFF NA TRBJ1-1 TRBV28 NA
TGTGCCAGCCATTGGGGGGACAATCAGCCCCAGCATTTT CASHWGDNQPQHF NA TRBJ1-5 TRBV28 NA
TGTGCCAGCAGTTGGGGCAGGGAGACCTCACCCCTCCACTTT CASSWGRETSPLHF NA TRBJ1-6 TRBV6-2/TRBV6-3 NA
TGTGCCAGCGGCAAACTCGGGGAGACCCAGTACTTC CASGKLGETQYF once TRBJ2-5 TRBV7-2 NA
TGTGCCAGCAGCTCGGGACTAGCGGGAGGTCTAGCCAAAAACATTCAGTACTTC CASSSGLAGGLAKNIQYF few TRBJ2-4 TRBV9 TRBD2